Listed below are T cell receptor beta chains from one sample, sequenced in a study of CD8 T cells in Susac syndrome. TCRdb recomputed calls from the immunoSEQ multiplex PCR reads with MiXCR, one row per CDR3 protein. The top ten hold about 0.22% of the sample, which has about 300,000 distinct CDR3 sequences, approximately 85% seen once. Sequenced material: CD8+ T cells from PBMCs. These receptors all stem from a human donor with multiple sclerosis. CDR3s include the opening cysteine and the closing phenylalanine or tryptophan. A D gene is named only where the DNA matches it firmly. Rows give clone size only sometimes, using once, few, many, or a class for an expanded clone.

NA,TRBJ1-4,NA,TRBV6-2/TRBV6-3,CASSYSTLRVKLFF,TGTGCCAGCAGTTACTCGACGCTCCGGGTCAAACTGTTTTTT
NA,TRBJ2-7,NA,TRBV4-3,CASSQEPGAYEQYF,TGCGCCAGCAGCCAAGAGCCAGGGGCCTACGAGCAGTACTTC
NA,TRBJ2-7,NA,TRBV11-2,CASRLTRGGEQYF,TGTGCCAGCAGGTTGACCAGGGGCGGCGAGCAGTACTTC
NA,TRBJ1-2,few,TRBV7-4,CASSLAPANGYTF,TGTGCCAGCAGCTTAGCTCCAGCGAATGGCTACACCTTC
NA,TRBJ2-7,NA,TRBV27,CASSLPPLSFSRHEQYF,TGTGCCAGCAGTTTACCGCCTTTGAGCTTCAGCAGGCACGAGCAGTACTTC
NA,TRBJ2-1,NA,TRBV27,CASSSLGSNEQFF,TGTGCCAGCAGTTCTCTAGGGAGCAATGAGCAGTTCTTC
TRBD2,TRBJ2-5,NA,TRBV27,CASSLVLPLAGGAETQYF,TGTGCCAGCAGTTTAGTTCTCCCCTTAGCGGGAGGAGCCGAGACCCAGTACTTC
NA,TRBJ2-2,NA,TRBV19,CASVREGPSGELFF,TGTGCCAGTGTCCGCGAAGGACCCAGCGGGGAGCTGTTTTTT
NA,TRBJ2-7,NA,TRBV29-1,CSVEVGLYSYEQYF,TGCAGCGTTGAAGTGGGCCTGTACTCCTACGAGCAGTACTTC
NA,TRBJ2-1,NA,TRBV11-2,CASTPRSSYNEQFF,TGTGCCAGTACTCCCCGGAGCTCCTACAATGAGCAGTTCTTC
NA,TRBJ1-6,NA,TRBV27,CASSLEGNSPLHF,TGTGCCAGCAGCTTGGAAGGCAATTCACCCCTCCACTTT
TRBD1,TRBJ1-1,NA,TRBV12-3/TRBV12-4,CASSPPGQGNTEAFF,TGTGCCAGCAGCCCACCGGGACAGGGAAACACTGAAGCTTTCTTT
NA,TRBJ2-4,once,TRBV5-6,CASSLAVGVVDIQYF,TGTGCCAGCAGCTTGGCCGTGGGGGTGGTGGACATTCAGTACTTC
NA,TRBJ2-7,NA,TRBV7-9,CASSLVPQGYEQYF,TGTGCCAGCAGCTTAGTTCCCCAGGGGTACGAGCAGTACTTC
TRBD1,TRBJ1-5,NA,TRBV23-1,CASSQSSPYRGDNQPQHF,TGCGCCAGCAGTCAATCCTCCCCCTACAGGGGGGACAATCAGCCCCAGCATTTT
NA,TRBJ2-4,NA,TRBV28,CASSPLQGINIQYF,TGTGCCAGCAGTCCCTTACAGGGTATAAACATTCAGTACTTC
NA,TRBJ2-1,NA,TRBV2,CASIPVAPGESYNEQFF,TGTGCCAGCATTCCGGTGGCCCCGGGGGAATCCTACAATGAGCAGTTCTTC